The clone carrying this T cell receptor (beta chain) occurred many times. Its antigen is as yet unknown. The entry originates in a study of read filtering for tumor transcriptome and immune sequencing. General study points: Even smaller IR-seq throughput identified most shared clonotypes.

Molecular barcoded adaptors covering alpha/delta and beta/gamma chains were used on 400 ng RNA. In TCRdb, the reads were re-called with MiXCR into one record per CDR3 protein. The profile shows under 50,000 distinct CDR3 sequences, around 13% of them singletons. This CDR3 is built from 14 residues. In germline, CDR1 is DFQATT, CDR2 SNEGSKA (reference sequence). V lost 3 bases and J lost 2; bases outside the gene matches: 3. Material: a population of CD138-negative cells sorted from bone marrow. The J gene is TRBJ2-7, the V gene TRBV20-1; 11 nucleotides align to TRBD2. This TCR derives from a donor older than 35 with multiple myeloma. The CDR3 loop is CSARTSGVAYEQYF. CDR3 bases: TGCAGTGCTAGGACTAGCGGGGTTGCCTACGAGCAGTACTTC.